The 5 T cell receptor beta chains given below trace back to one sample, sequenced in a study of blood T cell repertoires in COVID-19. Repertoires were generated with immunoSEQ multiplex PCR, while TCRdb's copy carries only in-frame clones and drops some. The sample has around 21,000 clones; 89% are singletons. The material sequenced was peripheral blood. Every receptor here comes from a human donor with active COVID-19. The donor label of this sample is uncertain.

This chain connects TRBV3-1 (or the pseudogene TRBV3-2) to TRBJ1-1; D is perhaps TRBD1 (6 bases). Deletions cut 1 base from V and 4 bases from J, with 10 bases between. The germline CDR1 and CDR2 sequences are LGHDT and YNNKEL (reference sequence). The CDR3 consists of 14 residues. Here the CDR3 reads CASSQGQGPTEAFF. The CDR3, as DNA: TGTGCCAGCAGCCAAGGTCAGGGGCCCACTGAAGCTTTCTTT.

The rearrangement links TRBV30 to TRBJ2-3; no firm D call. V lost 3 bases and J lost 2, with 9 bases in between. Germline lookup yields CDR1 GTSNPN and CDR2 SVGIG (reference sequence). CDR3 length: 13 residues. CDR3 loop: CAWSWQSTDTQYF. The CDR3 region has the DNA TGTGCCTGGAGCTGGCAGTCCACAGATACGCAGTATTTT.

This clone was detected once. The chain carries TRBV20-1 and TRBJ1-3; possible D gene TRBD1, 5 bases. The germline gives CDR1 DFQATT, CDR2 SNEGSKA (reference sequence). CDR3 length equals 11 residues. Trimming pared 0 bases from V and 10 bases from J, leaving 7 bases between. CDR3: CSARDRDTIYF. CDR3 bases: TGCAGTGCTAGAGACAGGGATACCATATATTTT.

The chain links TRBV10-3 to TRBJ1-1; possible D gene TRBD1, 5 bases. The length of the CDR3 is 14 residues. Trimming pared 0 bases from V and 4 bases from J, leaving 9 bases between. In germline, CDR1 is ENHRY, CDR2 SYGVKD. The CDR3 sequence: CAISESGGATEAFF. The CDR3 coding sequence is TGTGCCATCAGTGAGTCAGGCGGGGCCACTGAAGCTTTCTTT.

The V and J genes are TRBV29-1 and TRBJ2-1; TRBD2 aligns across 8 bases. With 6 bases clipped from V and 4 bases from J, the junction kept 14 bases outside the gene matches. The V gene's germline CDR1 is SQVTM and CDR2 ANQGSEA. The CDR3 covers 16 residues. The CDR3 loop reads CSVRDLTSADYNEQFF. CDR3 nucleotide sequence: TGCAGCGTGAGGGATCTGACTAGCGCGGATTACAATGAGCAGTTCTTC.